This TCR beta chain derives from a study of read filtering for tumor transcriptome and immune sequencing. Across the whole study: R-ISS stage counts were eight or nine for I, about 15 for II, about 7 for III. Whole-transcriptome libraries were prepared after DNase treatment. TCR-mapped reads were about 4 to 10.27 million with IR-seq versus 85 to 1273 with RNA-seq. Regarding the study as a whole: IR-seq captured clonotypes deeper and more reliably than RNA-seq.

Molecular barcoded adaptors covering alpha/delta and beta/gamma chains were used on about 390 ng RNA. TCRdb processed the reads anew with MiXCR; each CDR3 protein has one entry. The profile covers 120,000 or so distinct CDR3 sequences, with 10% to 15% appearing a single time and roughly 9.6% taken by the ten largest. The CDR3 totals 14 residues. V lost 8 bases and J 4 bases, leaving 15 bases between the germline ends. This clonotype was recorded at least ten times. Its antigen is not known. The sample was a population of CD138-negative cells sorted from bone marrow. The sequence was obtained from a donor at least 40 years old with multiple myeloma. The rearrangement links TRBV12-3 or TRBV12-4 to TRBJ2-1; D is unclear. Here the CDR3 DNA reads TGTGCCAGCTGGTTTGGGATCGGTTACAATGAGCAGTTCTTC. It specifies CASWFGIGYNEQFF.